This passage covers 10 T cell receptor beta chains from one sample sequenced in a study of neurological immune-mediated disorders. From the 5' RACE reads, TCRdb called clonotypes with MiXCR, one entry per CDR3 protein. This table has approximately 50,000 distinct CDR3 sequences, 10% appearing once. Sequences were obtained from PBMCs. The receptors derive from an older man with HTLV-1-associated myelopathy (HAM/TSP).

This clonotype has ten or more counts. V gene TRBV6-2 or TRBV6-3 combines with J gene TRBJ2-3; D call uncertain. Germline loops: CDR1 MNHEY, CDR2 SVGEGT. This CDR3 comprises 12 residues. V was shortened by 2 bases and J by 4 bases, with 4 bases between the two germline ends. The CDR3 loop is CASSYLADTQYF. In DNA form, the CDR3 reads TGTGCCAGCAGTTACCTGGCAGATACGCAGTATTTT.

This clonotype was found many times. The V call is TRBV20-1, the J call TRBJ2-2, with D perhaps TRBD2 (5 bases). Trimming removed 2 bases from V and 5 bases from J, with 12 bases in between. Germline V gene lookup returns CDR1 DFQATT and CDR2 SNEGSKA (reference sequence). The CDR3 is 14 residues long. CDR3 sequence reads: CSARPGVGTGELFF. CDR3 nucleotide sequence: TGCAGTGCTAGACCCGGGGTCGGGACCGGGGAGCTGTTTTTT.

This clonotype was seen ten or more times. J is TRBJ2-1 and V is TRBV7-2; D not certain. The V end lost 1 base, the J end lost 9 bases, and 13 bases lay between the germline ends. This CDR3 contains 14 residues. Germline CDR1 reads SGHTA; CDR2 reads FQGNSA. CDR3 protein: CASSLELGLREQFF. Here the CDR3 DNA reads TGTGCCAGCAGCTTAGAATTAGGTCTTCGTGAGCAGTTCTTC.

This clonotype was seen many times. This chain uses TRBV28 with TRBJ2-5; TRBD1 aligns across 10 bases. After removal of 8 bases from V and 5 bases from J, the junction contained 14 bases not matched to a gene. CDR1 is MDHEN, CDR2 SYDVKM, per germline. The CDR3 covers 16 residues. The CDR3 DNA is TGTGCCAGCGAGGCTTCACTGGGACAGGGGCCGGAGACCCAGTACTTC. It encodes CASEASLGQGPETQYF.

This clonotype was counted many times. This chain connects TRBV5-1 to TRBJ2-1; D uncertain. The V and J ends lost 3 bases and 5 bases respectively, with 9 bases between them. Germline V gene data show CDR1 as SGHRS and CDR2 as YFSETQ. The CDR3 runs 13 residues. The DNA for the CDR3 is TGCGCCAGCAGCTACCGGGTCGACAATGAGCAGTTCTTC. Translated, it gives CASSYRVDNEQFF.

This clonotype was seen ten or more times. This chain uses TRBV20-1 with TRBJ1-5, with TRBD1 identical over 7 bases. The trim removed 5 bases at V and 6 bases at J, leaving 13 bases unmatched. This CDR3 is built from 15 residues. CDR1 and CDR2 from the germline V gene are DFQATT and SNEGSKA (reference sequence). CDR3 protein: CSAQRLDRAGQPQHF. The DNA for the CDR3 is TGCAGTGCTCAGAGATTAGACAGGGCGGGTCAGCCCCAGCATTTT.

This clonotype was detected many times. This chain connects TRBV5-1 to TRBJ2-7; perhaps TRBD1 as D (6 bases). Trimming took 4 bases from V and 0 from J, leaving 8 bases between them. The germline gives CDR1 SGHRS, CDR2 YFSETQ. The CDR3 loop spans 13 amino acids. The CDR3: CASSGDNSYEQYF. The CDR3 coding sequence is TGCGCCAGCAGCGGGGACAACTCCTACGAGCAGTACTTC.

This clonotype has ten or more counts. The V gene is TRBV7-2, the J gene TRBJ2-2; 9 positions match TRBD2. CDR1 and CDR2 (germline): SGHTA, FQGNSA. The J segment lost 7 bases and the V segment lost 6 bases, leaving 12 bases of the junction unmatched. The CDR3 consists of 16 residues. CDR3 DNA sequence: TGTGCCAGCAGGCCGAGTGGGACTAGCAGGGACGGGGAGCTGTTTTTT. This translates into CASRPSGTSRDGELFF.

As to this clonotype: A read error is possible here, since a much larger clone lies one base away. The CDR3 DNA reads TGTGCCAGCAGTCTCGGGACAACCCGGGTAGAGACCCAGTACTTC. Its protein is CASSLGTTRVETQYF. The chain joins TRBV28 to TRBJ2-5, with D possibly being TRBD1 (6 bases). CDR3 length equals 15 residues. With 5 bases removed from V and 4 bases from J, the gap between germline ends came to 17 bases. Germline CDR1 reads MDHEN; CDR2 reads SYDVKM. Together with reference TRBV28 and TRBJ2-5, the CDR3 gives the full variable domain: DVKVTQSSRYLVKRTGEKVFLECVQDMDHENMFWYRQDPGLGLRLIYFSYDVKMKEKGDIPEGYSVSREKKERFSLILESASTNQTSMYLCASSLGTTRVETQYFGPGTRLLVL.

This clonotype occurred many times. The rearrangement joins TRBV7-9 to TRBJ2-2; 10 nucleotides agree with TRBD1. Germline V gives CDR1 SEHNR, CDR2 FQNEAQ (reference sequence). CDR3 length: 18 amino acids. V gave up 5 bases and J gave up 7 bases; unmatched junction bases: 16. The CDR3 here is CASSPYPLGQGSNGELFF. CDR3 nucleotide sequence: TGTGCCAGCAGCCCCTACCCGCTGGGACAGGGGAGTAACGGGGAGCTGTTTTTT.